One TCR beta chain is described in this entry. This specimen belongs to a study of blood T cell repertoires in COVID-19. Study-level information: Whether acute or convalescent, the COVID-19 samples came from the United States, Italy and Spain.

Original analysis: Estimation of nucleated cell counts relied on the amplification of reference gene primers. The protocol was immunoSEQ multiplex PCR, while the TCRdb copy is restricted to in-frame clones and leaves out a portion. For V, J and clone size, that table is used; D and trimming come from the DNA. The sample consists of approximately 490,000 clones, 70% to 90% of them appearing once. The CDR3 runs to 15 residues. With 0 bases removed from V and 11 bases from J, the gap between germline ends came to 18 bases. Germline V lookup: CDR1 SGHRS, CDR2 YFSETQ. The chain links TRBV5-1 to TRBJ2-4, with D possibly being TRBD2 (5 bases). The receptor comes from a woman aged 60-75 years who had recovered from COVID-19. The sequenced material came from PBMCs or T cells enriched from blood (not recorded which). The DNA of the CDR3 is TGCGCCAGCAGCTTGGCCGTCGGGCCTTTGAGGGTTCAGTACTTC. Protein product: CASSLAVGPLRVQYF.